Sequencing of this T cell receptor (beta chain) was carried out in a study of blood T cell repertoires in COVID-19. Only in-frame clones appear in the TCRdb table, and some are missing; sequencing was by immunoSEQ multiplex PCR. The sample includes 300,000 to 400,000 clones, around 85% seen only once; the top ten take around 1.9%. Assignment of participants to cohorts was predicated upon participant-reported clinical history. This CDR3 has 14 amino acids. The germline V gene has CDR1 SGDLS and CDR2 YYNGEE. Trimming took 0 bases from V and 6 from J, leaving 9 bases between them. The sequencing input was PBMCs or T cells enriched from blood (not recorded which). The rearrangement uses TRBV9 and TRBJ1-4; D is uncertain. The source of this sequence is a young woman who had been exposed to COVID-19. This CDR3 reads CASSVGGRDEKLFF. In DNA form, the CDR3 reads TGTGCCAGCAGCGTAGGAGGGCGGGATGAAAAACTGTTTTTT.